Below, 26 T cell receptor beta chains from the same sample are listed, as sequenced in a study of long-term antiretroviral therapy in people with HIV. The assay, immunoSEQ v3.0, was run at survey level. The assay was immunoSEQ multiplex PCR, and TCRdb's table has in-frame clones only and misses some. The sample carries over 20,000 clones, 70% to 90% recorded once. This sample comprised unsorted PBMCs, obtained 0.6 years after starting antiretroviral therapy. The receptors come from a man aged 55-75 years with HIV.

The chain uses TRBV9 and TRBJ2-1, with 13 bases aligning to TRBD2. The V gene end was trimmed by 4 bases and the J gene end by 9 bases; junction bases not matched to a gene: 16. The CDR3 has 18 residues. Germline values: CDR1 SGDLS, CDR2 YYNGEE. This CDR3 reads CASSRGGPGTSGAGEQFF. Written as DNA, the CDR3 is TGTGCCAGCAGCCGGGGAGGTCCCGGGACTAGCGGGGCTGGTGAGCAGTTCTTC.

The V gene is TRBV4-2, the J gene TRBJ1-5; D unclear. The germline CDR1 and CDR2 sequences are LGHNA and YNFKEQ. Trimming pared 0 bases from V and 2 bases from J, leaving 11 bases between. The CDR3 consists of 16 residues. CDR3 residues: CASSQELGLGNQPQHF. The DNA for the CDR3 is TGTGCCAGCAGCCAAGAACTGGGTTTAGGCAATCAGCCCCAGCATTTT.

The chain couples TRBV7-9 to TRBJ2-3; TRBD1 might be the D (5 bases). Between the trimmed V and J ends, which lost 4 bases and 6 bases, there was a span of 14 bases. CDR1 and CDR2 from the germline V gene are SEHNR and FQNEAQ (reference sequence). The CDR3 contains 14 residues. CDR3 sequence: CASSSDSSSDTQYF. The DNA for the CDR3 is TGTGCCAGCAGCTCCGACAGTAGTTCGGATACGCAGTATTTT.

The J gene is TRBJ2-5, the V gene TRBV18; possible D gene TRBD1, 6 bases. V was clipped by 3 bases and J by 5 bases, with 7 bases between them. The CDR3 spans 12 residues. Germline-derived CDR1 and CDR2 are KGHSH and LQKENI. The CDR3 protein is CASSPDRETQYF. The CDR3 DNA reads TGTGCCAGCTCACCCGACAGGGAGACCCAGTACTTC.

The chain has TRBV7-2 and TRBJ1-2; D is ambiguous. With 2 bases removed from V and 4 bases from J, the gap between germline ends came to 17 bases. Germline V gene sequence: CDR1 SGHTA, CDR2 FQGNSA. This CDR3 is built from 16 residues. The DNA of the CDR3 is TGTGCCAGCAGCTTAAGGGAGACACCCCGGGTCTATGGCTACACCTTC. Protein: CASSLRETPRVYGYTF.

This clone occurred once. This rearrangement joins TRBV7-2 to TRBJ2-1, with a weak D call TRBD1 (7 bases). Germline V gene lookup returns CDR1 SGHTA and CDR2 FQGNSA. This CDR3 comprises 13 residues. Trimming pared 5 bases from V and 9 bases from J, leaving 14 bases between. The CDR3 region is CASSMRDSAEQFF. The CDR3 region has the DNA TGTGCCAGCAGCATGCGGGACAGCGCTGAGCAGTTCTTC. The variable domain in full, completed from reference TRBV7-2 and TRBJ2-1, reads GAGVSQSPSNKVTEKGKDVELRCDPISGHTALYWYRQSLGQGLEFLIYFQGNSAPDKSGLPSDRFSAERTGGSVSTLTIQRTQQEDSAVYLCASSMRDSAEQFFGPGTRLTVL.

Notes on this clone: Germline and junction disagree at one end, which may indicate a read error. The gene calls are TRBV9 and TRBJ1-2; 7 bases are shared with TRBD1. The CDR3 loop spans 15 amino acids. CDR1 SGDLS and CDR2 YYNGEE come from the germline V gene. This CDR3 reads CASTVQGTSNYGYTF. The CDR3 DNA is TGTGCCAGCACCGTACAGGGGACAAGTAACTATGGCTACACCTTC.

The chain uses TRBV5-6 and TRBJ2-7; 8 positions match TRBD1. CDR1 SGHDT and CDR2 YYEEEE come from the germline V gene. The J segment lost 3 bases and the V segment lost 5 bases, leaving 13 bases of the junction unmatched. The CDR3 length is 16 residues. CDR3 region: CASRPRTGYENYEQYF. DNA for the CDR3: TGTGCCAGCAGGCCCCGGACAGGGTACGAGAACTACGAGCAGTACTTC.

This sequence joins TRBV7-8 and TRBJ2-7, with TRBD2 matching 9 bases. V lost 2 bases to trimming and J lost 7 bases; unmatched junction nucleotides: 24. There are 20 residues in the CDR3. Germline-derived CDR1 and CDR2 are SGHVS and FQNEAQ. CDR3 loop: CASSLKVDGSGSLGRIEQYF. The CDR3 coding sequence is TGTGCCAGCAGCTTAAAGGTAGATGGTAGCGGGAGCCTCGGTCGGATTGAGCAGTACTTC.

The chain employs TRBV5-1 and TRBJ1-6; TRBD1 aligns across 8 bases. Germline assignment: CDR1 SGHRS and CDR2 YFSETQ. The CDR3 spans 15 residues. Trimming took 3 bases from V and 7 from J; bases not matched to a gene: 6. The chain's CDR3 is CASSSGQGGNSPLHF. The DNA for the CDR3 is TGCGCCAGCAGCTCCGGACAGGGCGGCAATTCACCCCTCCACTTT.

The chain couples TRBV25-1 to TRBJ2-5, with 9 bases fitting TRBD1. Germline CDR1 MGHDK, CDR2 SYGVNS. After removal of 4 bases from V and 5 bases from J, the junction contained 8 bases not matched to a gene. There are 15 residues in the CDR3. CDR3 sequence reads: CASSATQGALETQYF. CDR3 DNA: TGTGCCAGCAGTGCTACACAGGGGGCTCTGGAGACCCAGTACTTC.

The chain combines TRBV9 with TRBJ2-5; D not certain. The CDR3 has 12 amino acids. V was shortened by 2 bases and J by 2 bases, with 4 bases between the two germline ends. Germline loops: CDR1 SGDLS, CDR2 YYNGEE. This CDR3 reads CASSVGQETQYF. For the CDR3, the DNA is TGTGCCAGCAGCGTCGGGCAAGAGACCCAGTACTTC. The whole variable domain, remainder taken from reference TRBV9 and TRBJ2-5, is DSGVTQTPKHLITATGQRVTLRCSPRSGDLSVYWYQQSLDQGLQFLIQYYNGEERAKGNILERFSAQQFPDLHSELNLSSLELGDSALYFCASSVGQETQYFGPGTRLLVL.

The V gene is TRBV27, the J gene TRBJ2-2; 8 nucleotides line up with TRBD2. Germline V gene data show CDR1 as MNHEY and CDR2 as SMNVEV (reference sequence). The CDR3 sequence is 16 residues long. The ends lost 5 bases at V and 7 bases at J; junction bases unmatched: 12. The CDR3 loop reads CASSPVGGGRSGELFF. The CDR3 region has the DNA TGTGCCAGCAGTCCCGTAGGCGGGGGGCGTAGCGGGGAGCTGTTTTTT.

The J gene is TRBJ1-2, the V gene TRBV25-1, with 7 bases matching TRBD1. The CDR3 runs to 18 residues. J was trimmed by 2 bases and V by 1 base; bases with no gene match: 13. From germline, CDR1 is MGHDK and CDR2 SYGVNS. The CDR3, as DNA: TGTGCCAGCAGTGAATTCTTGAGACAGGGACGAACGAACTATGGCTACACCTTC. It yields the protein CASSEFLRQGRTNYGYTF.

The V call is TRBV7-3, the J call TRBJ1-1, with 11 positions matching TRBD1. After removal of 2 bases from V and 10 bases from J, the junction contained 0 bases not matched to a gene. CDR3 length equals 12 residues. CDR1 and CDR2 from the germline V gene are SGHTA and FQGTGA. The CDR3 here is CASSLGTGGAFF. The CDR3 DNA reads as TGTGCCAGCAGCTTAGGGACAGGGGGAGCTTTCTTT.

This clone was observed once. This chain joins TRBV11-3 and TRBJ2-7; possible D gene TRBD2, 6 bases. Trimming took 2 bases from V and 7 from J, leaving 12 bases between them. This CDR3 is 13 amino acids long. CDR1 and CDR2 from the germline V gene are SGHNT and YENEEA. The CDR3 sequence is CASSLSRAGEQYF. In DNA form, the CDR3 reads TGTGCCAGCAGCTTAAGCAGGGCGGGGGAGCAGTACTTC.

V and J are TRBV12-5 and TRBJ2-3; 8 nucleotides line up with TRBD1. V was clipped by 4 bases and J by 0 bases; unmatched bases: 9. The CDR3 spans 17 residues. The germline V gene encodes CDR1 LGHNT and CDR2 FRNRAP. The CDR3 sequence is CASGSNRGYKSTDTQYF. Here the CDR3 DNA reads TGTGCTAGTGGTTCTAACAGGGGGTATAAAAGCACAGATACGCAGTATTTT. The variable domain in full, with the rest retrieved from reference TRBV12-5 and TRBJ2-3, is DARVTQTPRHKVTEMGQEVTMRCQPILGHNTVFWYRQTMMQGLELLAYFRNRAPLDDSGMPKDRFSAEMPDATLATLKIQPSEPRDSAVYFCASGSNRGYKSTDTQYFGPGTRLTVL.

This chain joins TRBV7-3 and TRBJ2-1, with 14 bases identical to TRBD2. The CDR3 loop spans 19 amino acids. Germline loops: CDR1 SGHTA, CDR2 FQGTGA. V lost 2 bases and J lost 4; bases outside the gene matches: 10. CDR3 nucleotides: TGTGCCAGCAGCTTATACGGGACTAGCGGGGGCCCGAGTTACAATGAGCAGTTCTTC. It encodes CASSLYGTSGGPSYNEQFF. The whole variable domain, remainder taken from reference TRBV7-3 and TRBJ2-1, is GAGVSQTPSNKVTEKGKYVELRCDPISGHTALYWYRQSLGQGPEFLIYFQGTGAADDSGLPNDRFFAVRPEGSVSTLKIQRTERGDSAVYLCASSLYGTSGGPSYNEQFFGPGTRLTVL.

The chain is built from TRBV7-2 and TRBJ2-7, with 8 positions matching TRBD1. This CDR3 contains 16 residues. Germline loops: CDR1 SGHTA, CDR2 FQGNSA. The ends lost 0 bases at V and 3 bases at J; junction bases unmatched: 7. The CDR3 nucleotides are TGTGCCAGCAGCTTAGCCTCAGGGGGCGATTACTACGAGCAGTACTTC. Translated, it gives CASSLASGGDYYEQYF.

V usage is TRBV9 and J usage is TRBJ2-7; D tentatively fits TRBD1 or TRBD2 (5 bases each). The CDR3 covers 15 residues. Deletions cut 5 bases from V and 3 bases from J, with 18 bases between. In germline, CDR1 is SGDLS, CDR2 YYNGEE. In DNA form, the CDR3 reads TGTGCCAGCAGTCCTGGTGGGGGTACCAGCTACGAGCAGTACTTC. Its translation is CASSPGGGTSYEQYF. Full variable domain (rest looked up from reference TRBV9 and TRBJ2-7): DSGVTQTPKHLITATGQRVTLRCSPRSGDLSVYWYQQSLDQGLQFLIQYYNGEERAKGNILERFSAQQFPDLHSELNLSSLELGDSALYFCASSPGGGTSYEQYFGPGTRLTVT.

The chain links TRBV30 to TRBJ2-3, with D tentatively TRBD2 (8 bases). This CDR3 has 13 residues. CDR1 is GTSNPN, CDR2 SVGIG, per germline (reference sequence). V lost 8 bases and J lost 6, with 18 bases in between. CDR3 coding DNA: TGTGCCGCGGGGGGACAGCTCGGGGATACGCAGTATTTT. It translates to CAAGGQLGDTQYF.

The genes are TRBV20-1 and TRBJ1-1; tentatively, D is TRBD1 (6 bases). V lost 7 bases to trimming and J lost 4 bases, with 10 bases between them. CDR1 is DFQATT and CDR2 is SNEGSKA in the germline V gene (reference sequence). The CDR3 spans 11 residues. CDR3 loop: CSVYRVTEAFF. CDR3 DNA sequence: TGCAGTGTATACAGGGTCACTGAAGCTTTCTTT.

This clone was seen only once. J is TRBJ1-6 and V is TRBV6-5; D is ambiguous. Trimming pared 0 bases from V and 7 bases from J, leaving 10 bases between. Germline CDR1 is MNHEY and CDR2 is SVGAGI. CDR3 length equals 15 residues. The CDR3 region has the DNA TGTGCCAGCAGTTACTCTCGGGGTTCAAATTCACCCCTCCACTTT. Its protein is CASSYSRGSNSPLHF.

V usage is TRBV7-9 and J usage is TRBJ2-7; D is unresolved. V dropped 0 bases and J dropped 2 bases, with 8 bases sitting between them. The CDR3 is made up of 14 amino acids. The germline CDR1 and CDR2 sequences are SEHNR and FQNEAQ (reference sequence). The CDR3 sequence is CASSLANRAYEQYF. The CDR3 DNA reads TGTGCCAGCAGCTTAGCGAACAGAGCCTACGAGCAGTACTTC.

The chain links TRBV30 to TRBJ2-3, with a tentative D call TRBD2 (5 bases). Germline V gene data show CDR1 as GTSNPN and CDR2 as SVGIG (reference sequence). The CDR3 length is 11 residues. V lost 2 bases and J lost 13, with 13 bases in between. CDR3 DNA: TGTGCCTGGAGTATCCGAGAGAGGGAGTATTTT. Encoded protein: CAWSIREREYF.

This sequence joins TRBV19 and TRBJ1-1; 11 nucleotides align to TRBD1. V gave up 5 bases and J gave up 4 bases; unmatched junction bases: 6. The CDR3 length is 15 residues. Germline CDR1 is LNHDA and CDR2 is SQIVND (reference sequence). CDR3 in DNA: TGTGCCAGTAGTGATCGCGGGACAGGGGGCACTGAAGCTTTCTTT. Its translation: CASSDRGTGGTEAFF.